This T cell receptor (beta chain) was observed in a study of CD8+ T cells in alopecia areata. Study-level background: By percentage of affected scalp area, the severity of treated patients was scored.

Described treatment: oral pan-JAK inhibitor, 5-10 mg twice daily. Patients with alopecia areata provided lesional scalp punch biopsies as well as peripheral blood. PBMCs yielded sorted CD4+ and CD8+ T cells. V lost 5 bases and J lost 4, with 21 bases in between. Germline V CDR1 and CDR2: PRHDT, FYEKMQ (reference sequence). The CDR3 runs to 16 residues. As to this clone: Antigen: not known.

Broader study findings: In scalp, tofacitinib significantly decreased clonality and expanded CD8+ clones among the top 100.

RNA, once extracted, was reverse transcribed into cDNA for use as the sequencing template. The repertoire was sequenced with immunoSEQ multiplex PCR; TCRdb's copy has only in-frame clones and lacks some. The table shows tens of thousands of clones, with just over 70% occurring only once. Sequenced material: CD8+ T cells sorted from blood, taken at week 44, from a patient treated with tofacitinib. This rearrangement joins TRBV13 to TRBJ2-7; possibly TRBD2 for D (6 bases). The TCR comes from a human donor with alopecia areata. The CDR3: CASSASIGLAPYEQYF. DNA for the CDR3: TGTGCCAGCAGCGCCTCAATTGGGCTAGCGCCTTACGAGCAGTACTTC.